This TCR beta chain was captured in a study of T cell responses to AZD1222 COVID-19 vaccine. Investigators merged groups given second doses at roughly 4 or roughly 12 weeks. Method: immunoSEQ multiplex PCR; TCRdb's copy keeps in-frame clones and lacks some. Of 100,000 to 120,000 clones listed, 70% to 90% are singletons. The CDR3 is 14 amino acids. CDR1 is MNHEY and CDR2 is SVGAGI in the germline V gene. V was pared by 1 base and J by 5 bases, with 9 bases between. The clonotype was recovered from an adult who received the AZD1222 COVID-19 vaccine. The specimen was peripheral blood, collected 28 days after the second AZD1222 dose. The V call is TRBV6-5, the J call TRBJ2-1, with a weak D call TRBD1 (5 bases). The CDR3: CASSYWGRDNEQFF. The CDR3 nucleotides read TGTGCCAGCAGTTACTGGGGCAGAGACAATGAGCAGTTCTTC.